The source of this T cell receptor beta chain is a study of monozygotic twins with inflammatory bowel disease. On this clonotype: Its target is unknown.

This CDR3 is built from 15 residues. The germline V gene encodes CDR1 SGHRS and CDR2 YFSETQ. Study-wide points: Compared with healthy twins, IBD patients shared fewer clonotypes with others, especially with disease activity.

TCRdb reprocessed the 5' RACE reads and stores each CDR3 protein as one record, lacking DNA. Recorded here are approximately 420,000 distinct CDR3 sequences; the top ten clones represent 2% to 2.5%. The chain is built from TRBV5-1 and TRBJ2-1. The receptor's source is a human donor with ulcerative colitis or Crohn's disease, or a healthy co-twin of an affected twin (not recorded which). The sequenced sample was blood. This CDR3 reads CASSRAGGAYNEQFF.